The rows below give T cell receptor beta chains drawn from one sample of a study of blood T cell repertoires in COVID-19. Assay used: immunoSEQ multiplex PCR; TCRdb lists only in-frame clones, some missing. The profile shows about 97,000 clones, 85% to 90% of them singletons. The specimen sequenced was peripheral blood. Every receptor here comes from a man in his forties or fifties with active or convalescent COVID-19. The CDR3 runs from the conserved cysteine through the conserved F or W. Fields, in order: J gene, V gene, clone size, D gene, CDR3 protein, CDR3 DNA. A D gene is named only where the DNA matches it firmly. Not all rows give a size; the values are once, few, many and, for expanded clones, a class.

>TRBJ2-5|TRBV15|once|TRBD2
CATSSEVAGEQETQYF
TGTGCCACCAGCAGCGAAGTAGCGGGGGAGCAAGAGACCCAGTACTTC
>TRBJ1-2|TRBV10-3|.|.
CAISDIPGNYGYTF
TGTGCCATCAGTGATATCCCCGGGAACTATGGCTACACCTTC
>TRBJ2-5|TRBV14|.|TRBD1
CASSRGTVQETQYF
TGTGCCAGCAGCCGGGGGACAGTTCAAGAGACCCAGTACTTC
>TRBJ2-1|TRBV6-2/TRBV6-3|.|.
CASSHGSTGNEQFF
TGTGCCAGCAGTCACGGGAGTACCGGGAATGAGCAGTTCTTC
>TRBJ1-4|TRBV27|.|.
CAPLLPRVGVTNEKLFF
TGTGCCCCCCTGTTACCACGGGTCGGGGTGACTAATGAAAAACTGTTTTTT
>TRBJ2-1|TRBV7-6|.|TRBD2
CASSPVGGGDYNEQFF
TGTGCCAGCAGCCCCGTGGGCGGGGGGGATTACAATGAGCAGTTCTTC
>TRBJ1-2|TRBV14|.|TRBD1
CASSQQGTVSPYGYTF
TGTGCCAGCAGCCAACAAGGGACAGTGAGCCCCTATGGCTACACCTTC
>TRBJ1-5|TRBV19|.|.
CASTGRWDQPQHF
TGTGCCAGCACCGGGAGGTGGGATCAGCCCCAGCATTTT
>TRBJ1-4|TRBV10-1|.|TRBD1
CASSTGTGLEKLFF
TGCGCCAGCAGTACCGGGACAGGGTTGGAAAAACTGTTTTTT
>TRBJ2-3|TRBV30|.|.
CAWSMGGQADTQYF
TGTGCCTGGTCGATGGGGGGGCAAGCAGATACGCAGTATTTT
>TRBJ1-5|TRBV6-1|.|.
CASSEIFLATGNQPQHF
TGTGCCAGCAGTGAGATTTTTCTGGCGACAGGTAATCAGCCCCAGCATTTT
>TRBJ2-5|TRBV5-1|.|TRBD2
CASSIAGDSGQETQYF
TGCGCCAGCAGCATCGCGGGGGATTCGGGCCAAGAGACCCAGTACTTC
>TRBJ1-4|TRBV5-4|few|.
CASSRGTAGGTNEKLFF
TGTGCCAGCAGCCGCGGGACGGCGGGGGGGACTAATGAAAAACTGTTTTTT
>TRBJ1-5|TRBV27|once|.
CASSRLGSNQPQHF
TGTGCCAGCAGTCGCCTGGGCTCCAATCAGCCCCAGCATTTT
>TRBJ2-6|TRBV5-1|once|TRBD1
CASSLVPGTDLSGANVLTF
TGCGCCAGCAGCTTGGTTCCCGGGACAGACCTCTCTGGGGCCAACGTCCTGACTTTC
>TRBJ1-2|TRBV12-3/TRBV12-4|.|.
CASSLLGGYGYTF
TGTGCCAGCAGTTTATTAGGGGGTTATGGCTACACCTTC
>TRBJ1-1|TRBV28|.|.
CASSLVGRGMNTEAFF
TGTGCCAGCAGTCTAGTGGGCAGGGGCATGAACACTGAAGCTTTCTTT
>TRBJ1-1|TRBV27|.|TRBD1
CASSLSGDRGLGEAFF
TGTGCCAGCAGTTTATCGGGGGACAGGGGTCTCGGTGAAGCTTTCTTT
>TRBJ2-1|TRBV4-2|.|.
CASSQDSLGGTGEQFF
TGTGCCAGCAGCCAAGACTCCTTAGGCGGTACCGGGGAGCAGTTCTTC
>TRBJ2-2|TRBV15|.|TRBD1
CATSPPGQARWGELFF
TGTGCCACCAGCCCACCGGGACAGGCAAGGTGGGGGGAGCTGTTTTTT
>TRBJ2-5|TRBV27|.|.
CASSSSYNQETQYF
TGTGCCAGCAGTTCCTCGTACAACCAAGAGACCCAGTACTTC
>TRBJ2-1|TRBV2|.|.
CASTRGYNEQFF
TGTGCCAGCACCCGGGGTTACAATGAGCAGTTCTTC
>TRBJ2-1|TRBV19|.|.
CASSMAQGNEQFF
TGTGCCAGTAGTATGGCGCAGGGCAATGAGCAGTTCTTC
>TRBJ2-2|TRBV5-5|.|.
CASSLASTGELFF
TGTGCCAGCAGCTTGGCGAGCACCGGGGAGCTGTTTTTT
>TRBJ2-5|TRBV7-2|.|.
CASSPQPAGLQETQYF
TGTGCCAGCAGCCCCCAGCCGGCGGGGCTCCAAGAGACCCAGTACTTC
>TRBJ1-4|TRBV4-1|.|.
CASSQEVGRLNEKLFF
TGCGCCAGCAGCCAAGAAGTGGGCAGGTTGAATGAAAAACTGTTTTTT
>TRBJ1-2|TRBV10-3|.|TRBD1
CAIMGQGAESYTF
TGTGCCATCATGGGACAGGGGGCAGAAAGCTACACCTTC
>TRBJ2-7|TRBV6-1|.|TRBD1
CASSAHRDRGGGEQYF
TGTGCCAGCAGTGCCCACCGGGACAGGGGAGGAGGCGAGCAGTACTTC
>TRBJ2-3|TRBV14|.|TRBD1
CASSPREGALTDTQYF
TGTGCCAGCAGCCCGAGAGAGGGGGCCCTCACAGATACGCAGTATTTT
>TRBJ1-3|TRBV9|.|.
CASSVQSSGNTIYF
TGTGCCAGCAGCGTACAATCCTCTGGAAACACCATATATTTT
>TRBJ1-6|TRBV19|.|TRBD1
CASSPGTGRTYNSPLHF
TGTGCCAGTAGTCCGGGGACAGGGAGAACCTATAATTCACCCCTCCACTTT
>TRBJ2-1|TRBV24-1|.|TRBD1
CATSDTGQGPRDNEQFF
TGTGCCACCAGTGACACCGGACAGGGCCCGAGGGACAATGAGCAGTTCTTC
>TRBJ1-1|TRBV7-9|once|TRBD1
CASSFRDRAEAFF
TGTGCCAGCAGCTTTCGGGACAGGGCTGAAGCTTTCTTT
>TRBJ1-1|TRBV24-1|.|TRBD1
CATSKTGANTEAFF
TGTGCCACCAGTAAAACAGGGGCGAACACTGAAGCTTTCTTT
>TRBJ1-1|TRBV6-1|.|.
CASSEGTGVWTTEAFF
TGTGCCAGCAGTGAAGGGACCGGGGTTTGGACCACTGAAGCTTTCTTT
>TRBJ2-5|TRBV5-1|.|.
CASSLGRGKETQYF
TGCGCCAGCAGCTTGGGACGGGGGAAGGAGACCCAGTACTTC
>TRBJ1-1|TRBV6-5|few|TRBD1
CASNLDRGRLEAFF
TGTGCCAGCAACCTAGACAGGGGGCGACTTGAAGCTTTCTTT
>TRBJ1-6|TRBV28|medium-sized|.
CASIINSPLHF
TGTGCCAGCATTATTAATTCACCCCTCCACTTT
>TRBJ2-3|TRBV28|few|.
CASSLTGVDTQYF
TGTGCCAGCAGTTTAACGGGGGTGGATACGCAGTATTTT
>TRBJ2-1|TRBV7-6|.|.
CASSLDFLSEQFF
TGTGCCAGCAGCTTAGATTTCCTGAGTGAGCAGTTCTTC
>TRBJ2-5|TRBV6-5|.|.
CASRHGEAQETQYF
TGTGCCAGCAGACATGGGGAGGCCCAAGAGACCCAGTACTTC
>TRBJ1-5|TRBV19|few|.
CASSPPQGKRRQPQHF
TGTGCCAGTAGTCCCCCCCAGGGAAAAAGAAGACAGCCCCAGCATTTT
>TRBJ1-1|TRBV21-1|.|.
CASSPGTGMNTEAFF
TGTGCCAGCAGCCCCGGGACAGGCATGAACACTGAAGCTTTCTTT
>TRBJ1-1|TRBV14|.|TRBD1
CASSQIDRASTEAFF
TGTGCCAGCAGCCAGATAGACAGGGCTAGCACTGAAGCTTTCTTT
>TRBJ2-7|TRBV28|once|.
CASSFGTSYEQYF
TGTGCCAGCAGTTTTGGGACTTCCTACGAGCAGTACTTC
>TRBJ1-4|TRBV7-8|.|.
CASSLRGSVTTNEKLFF
TGTGCCAGCAGCTTAAGGGGCAGCGTAACAACTAATGAAAAACTGTTTTTT
>TRBJ1-2|TRBV28|.|.
CASRLQGPGGYTF
TGTGCCAGCAGACTACAGGGTCCCGGTGGCTACACCTTC
>TRBJ1-4|TRBV10-1|.|.
CASSEGQNEKLFF
TGCGCCAGCAGTGAGGGACAGAATGAAAAACTGTTTTTT
>TRBJ1-2|TRBV19|.|.
CASSTRRIGYTF
TGTGCCAGTAGTACACGGAGAATCGGCTACACCTTC
>TRBJ2-5|TRBV5-1|.|TRBD2
CASSGSGDPQETQYF
TGCGCCAGCAGCGGTAGCGGGGACCCCCAAGAGACCCAGTACTTC
>TRBJ2-3|TRBV6-2/TRBV6-3|.|.
CASSYGLGGFTDTQYF
TGTGCCAGCAGTTACGGTCTCGGGGGATTCACAGATACGCAGTATTTT
>TRBJ2-7|TRBV13|.|.
CASSPQSKSYEQYF
TGTGCCAGCAGCCCACAGTCTAAGAGCTACGAGCAGTACTTC
>TRBJ2-2|TRBV28|.|TRBD1
CASLEGGRTGELFF
TGTGCCTCCCTAGAAGGGGGCCGCACCGGGGAGCTGTTTTTT
>TRBJ2-2|TRBV6-8|once|.
CASSYLQGQNSGELFF
TGTGCCAGCAGTTATTTGCAGGGGCAGAATTCCGGGGAGCTGTTTTTT
>TRBJ2-2|TRBV30|once|.
CAWSVRRTGELFF
TGTGCCTGGAGTGTACGCCGGACCGGGGAGCTGTTTTTT
>TRBJ2-1|TRBV5-1|.|.
CASSLDGGDYNEQFF
TGCGCCAGCAGCTTGGATGGCGGGGATTACAATGAGCAGTTCTTC
>TRBJ1-1|TRBV25-1|.|.
CASRMEGHNTEAFF
TGTGCCAGCAGGATGGAGGGGCATAACACTGAAGCTTTCTTT
>TRBJ2-5|TRBV5-6|.|TRBD1
CASSSTGKETQYF
TGTGCCAGCAGCTCGACAGGGAAAGAGACCCAGTACTTC